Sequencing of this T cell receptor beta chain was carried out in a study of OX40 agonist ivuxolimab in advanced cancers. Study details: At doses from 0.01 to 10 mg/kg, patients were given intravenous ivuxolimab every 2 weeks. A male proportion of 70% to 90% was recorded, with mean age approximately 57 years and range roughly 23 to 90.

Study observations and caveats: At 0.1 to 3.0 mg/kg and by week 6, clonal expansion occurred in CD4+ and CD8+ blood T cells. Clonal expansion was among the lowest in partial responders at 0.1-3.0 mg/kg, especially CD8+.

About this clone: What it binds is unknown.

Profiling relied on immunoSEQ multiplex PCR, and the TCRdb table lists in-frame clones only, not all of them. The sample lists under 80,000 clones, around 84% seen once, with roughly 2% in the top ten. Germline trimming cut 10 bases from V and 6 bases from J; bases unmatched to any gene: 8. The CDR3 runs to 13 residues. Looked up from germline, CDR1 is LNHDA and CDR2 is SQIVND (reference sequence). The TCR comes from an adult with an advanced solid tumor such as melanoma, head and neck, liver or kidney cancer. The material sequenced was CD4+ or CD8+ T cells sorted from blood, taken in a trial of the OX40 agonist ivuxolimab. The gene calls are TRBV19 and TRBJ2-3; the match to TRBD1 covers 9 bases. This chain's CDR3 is CATRDRATDTQYF. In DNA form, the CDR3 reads TGTGCCACACGGGACAGGGCAACTGATACGCAGTATTTT. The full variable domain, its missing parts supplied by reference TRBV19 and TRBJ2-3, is DGGITQSPKYLFRKEGQNVTLSCEQNLNHDAMYWYRQDPGQGLRLIYYSQIVNDFQKGDIAEGYSVSREKKESFPLTVTSAQKNPTAFYLCATRDRATDTQYFGPGTRLTVL.